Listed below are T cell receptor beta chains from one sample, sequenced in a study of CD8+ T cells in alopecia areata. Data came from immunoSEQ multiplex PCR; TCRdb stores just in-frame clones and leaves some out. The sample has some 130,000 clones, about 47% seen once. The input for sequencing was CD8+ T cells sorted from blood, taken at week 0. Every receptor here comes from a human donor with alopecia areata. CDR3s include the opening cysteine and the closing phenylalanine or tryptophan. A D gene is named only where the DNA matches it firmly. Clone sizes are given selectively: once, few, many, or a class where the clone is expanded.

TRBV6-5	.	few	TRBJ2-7	TGTGCCAGCAGTCAGGGAAGCTCCTACGAGCAGTACTTC	CASSQGSSYEQYF
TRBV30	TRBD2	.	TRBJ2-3	TGTGCCTGGAGTACTAGCGGGGGGGCGGGTTTGCGAGATACGCAGTATTTT	CAWSTSGGAGLRDTQYF
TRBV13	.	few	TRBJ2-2	TGTGCCAGCAGGACCCGGGCCGGGGAGCTGTTTTTT	CASRTRAGELFF
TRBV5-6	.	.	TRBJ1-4	TGTGCCAGCAGCCCATACCGGAGTTCAACTAATGAAAAACTGTTTTTT	CASSPYRSSTNEKLFF
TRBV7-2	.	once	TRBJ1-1	TGTGCCAGCAGCTTCGGGACCGAGAACACTGAAGCTTTCTTT	CASSFGTENTEAFF
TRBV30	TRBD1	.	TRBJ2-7	TGTGCCTGGAGCCCGGGACAGCTTTACGAGCAGTACTTC	CAWSPGQLYEQYF
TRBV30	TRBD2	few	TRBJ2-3	TGTGCCTGGAGTGCCTCTAGCGGAGGTTTATACACAGATACGCAGTATTTT	CAWSASSGGLYTDTQYF
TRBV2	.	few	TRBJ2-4	TGTGCCAGCATGGGATTAGCCAAAAACATTCAGTACTTC	CASMGLAKNIQYF
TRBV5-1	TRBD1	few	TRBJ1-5	TGCGCCAGCAGCTTGATCCGGGACAGGGGGCAAGGAGATCAGCCCCAGCATTTT	CASSLIRDRGQGDQPQHF
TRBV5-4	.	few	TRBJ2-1	TGTGCCAGCAGCTCCAGCGGGTACAATGAGCAGTTCTTC	CASSSSGYNEQFF
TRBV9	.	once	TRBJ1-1	TGTGCCAGCAGCCCCCAAGGATGGGCGATGAACACTGAAGCTTTCTTT	CASSPQGWAMNTEAFF
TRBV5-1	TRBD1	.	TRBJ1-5	TGCGCCAGCAGCTTGTTACCAGGGGGCCTAAGCAATCAGCCCCAGCATTTT	CASSLLPGGLSNQPQHF
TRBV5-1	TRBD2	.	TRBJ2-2	TGCGCCAGCAGCTATAGCGGGAGGGACACCGGGGAGCTGTTTTTT	CASSYSGRDTGELFF
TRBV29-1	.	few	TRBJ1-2	TGCAGCGTTGGTGGCGTTAACTATGGCTACACCTTC	CSVGGVNYGYTF
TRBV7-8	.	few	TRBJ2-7	TGTGCCAGCAGCTTACGGCAGGCAGTAACCTACGAGCAGTACTTC	CASSLRQAVTYEQYF
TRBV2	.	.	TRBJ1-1	TGTGCCAGCAGTGAACCCACTGAAGCTTTCTTT	CASSEPTEAFF
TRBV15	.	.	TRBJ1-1	TGTGCCACCAGCAGAGAGGATGAGACAGACACTGAAGCTTTCTTT	CATSREDETDTEAFF
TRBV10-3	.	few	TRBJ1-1	TGTGCCATCAGGGATCCCGTGGGCACTGAAGCTTTCTTT	CAIRDPVGTEAFF
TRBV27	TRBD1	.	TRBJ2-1	TGTGCCAGCAGCATCATGACAGGGTACTACAATGAGCAGTTCTTC	CASSIMTGYYNEQFF
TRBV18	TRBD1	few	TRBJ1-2	TGTGCCAGCTCTGAGACAGGGCTAGGCTACACCTTC	CASSETGLGYTF
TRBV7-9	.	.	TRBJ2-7	TGTGCCAGCAGCTTGACCGAGAGTAAGGAATACGAGCAGTACTTC	CASSLTESKEYEQYF
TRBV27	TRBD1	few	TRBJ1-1	TGTGCCAGCAGTCCGACAGGGCACGCTGAAGCTTTCTTT	CASSPTGHAEAFF
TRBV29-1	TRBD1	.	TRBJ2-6	TGCAGCGTTGTTTTGACCGGGACAGGGGGCTCTGGGGCCAACGTCCTGACTTTC	CSVVLTGTGGSGANVLTF
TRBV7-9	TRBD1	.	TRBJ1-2	TGTGCCAGCAGCCACCCGACGACAGGGGGGAGAGATGGCTACACCTTC	CASSHPTTGGRDGYTF
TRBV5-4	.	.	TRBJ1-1	TGTGCCAGCAGCCCCGGAGGGAACACTGAAGCTTTCTTT	CASSPGGNTEAFF
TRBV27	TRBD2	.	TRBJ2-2	TGTGCCAGCAGTCCCGAACTAGCGGGGGGATACACCGGGGAGCTGTTTTTT	CASSPELAGGYTGELFF
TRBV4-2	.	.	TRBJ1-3	TGTGCCAGCACCTCTTGGGGGGAGGGGACCCAGTCTGGAAACACCATATATTTT	CASTSWGEGTQSGNTIYF
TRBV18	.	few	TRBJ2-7	TGTGCCAGCTCAGCGGACAACTCGTACGAGCAGTACTTC	CASSADNSYEQYF
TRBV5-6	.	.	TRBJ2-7	TGTGCCAGCAGCTTGCGCTGGGGGAAGACCTACGAGCAGTACTTC	CASSLRWGKTYEQYF
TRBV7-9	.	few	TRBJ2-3	TGTGCCAGCAGCCTATACGGGGGCTTCACAGATACGCAGTATTTT	CASSLYGGFTDTQYF
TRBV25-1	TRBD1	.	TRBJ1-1	TGTGCCAGCAGTGGGGACAGGGAGAGGGACACTGAAGCTTTCTTT	CASSGDRERDTEAFF
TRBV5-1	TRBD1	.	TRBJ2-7	TGCGCCAGCAGCTCCTCGACAGGGTTAGAGCAGTACTTC	CASSSSTGLEQYF
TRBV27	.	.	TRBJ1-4	TGTGCCAGCAGTTTTATTCCTCGGGCTAATGAAAAACTGTTTTTT	CASSFIPRANEKLFF
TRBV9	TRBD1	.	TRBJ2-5	TGTGCCAGCGCGACAGGGGGCCAAGAGACCCAGTACTTC	CASATGGQETQYF
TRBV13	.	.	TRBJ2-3	TGTGCCAGCAGCTTAGAGGGAGATACGCAGTATTTT	CASSLEGDTQYF
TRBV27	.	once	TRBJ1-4	TGTGCCAGCAGCGGGGCAGCTTTTGAAAAACTGTTTTTT	CASSGAAFEKLFF
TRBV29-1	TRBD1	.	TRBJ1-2	TGCAGCGTTGAAGGAACGGACAGGTTGGGGCAGAACTATGGCTACACCTTC	CSVEGTDRLGQNYGYTF
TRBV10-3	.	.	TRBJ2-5	TGTGCCATCAAAAGGGGCCAAGAGACCCAGTACTTC	CAIKRGQETQYF
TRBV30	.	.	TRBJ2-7	TGTGCCTGGAGTACAAGACAGCCCTACGAGCAGTACTTC	CAWSTRQPYEQYF
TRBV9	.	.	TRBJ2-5	TGTGCCAGCAGCGTAGCTACGATGTGCCCAGGGGAGGCTGGTGAGACCCAGTACTTC	CASSVATMCPGEAGETQYF
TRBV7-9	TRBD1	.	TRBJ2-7	TGTGCCAGCAGCCCGGGGACAGCTAACGAGCAGTACTTC	CASSPGTANEQYF
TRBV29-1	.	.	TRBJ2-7	TGCAGCGTTCGGACCCCGGGGATTAGCTACGAGCAGTACTTC	CSVRTPGISYEQYF
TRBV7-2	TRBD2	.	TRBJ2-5	TGTGCCAGCCGAGAAAGCGGGGGGGCCGGGGAGACCCAGTACTTC	CASRESGGAGETQYF
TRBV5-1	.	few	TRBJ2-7	TGCGCCAGCAGCTTCAGGGCAGGGCCCTACGAGCAGTACTTC	CASSFRAGPYEQYF
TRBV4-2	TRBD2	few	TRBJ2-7	TGTGCCAGCAGCCAAGATTTTGTAGTAGCGGGGTCCTACGAGCAGTACTTC	CASSQDFVVAGSYEQYF
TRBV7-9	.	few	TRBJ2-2	TGTGCCAGCAGCTTAGCCGAAACTACCGGGGAGCTGTTTTTT	CASSLAETTGELFF